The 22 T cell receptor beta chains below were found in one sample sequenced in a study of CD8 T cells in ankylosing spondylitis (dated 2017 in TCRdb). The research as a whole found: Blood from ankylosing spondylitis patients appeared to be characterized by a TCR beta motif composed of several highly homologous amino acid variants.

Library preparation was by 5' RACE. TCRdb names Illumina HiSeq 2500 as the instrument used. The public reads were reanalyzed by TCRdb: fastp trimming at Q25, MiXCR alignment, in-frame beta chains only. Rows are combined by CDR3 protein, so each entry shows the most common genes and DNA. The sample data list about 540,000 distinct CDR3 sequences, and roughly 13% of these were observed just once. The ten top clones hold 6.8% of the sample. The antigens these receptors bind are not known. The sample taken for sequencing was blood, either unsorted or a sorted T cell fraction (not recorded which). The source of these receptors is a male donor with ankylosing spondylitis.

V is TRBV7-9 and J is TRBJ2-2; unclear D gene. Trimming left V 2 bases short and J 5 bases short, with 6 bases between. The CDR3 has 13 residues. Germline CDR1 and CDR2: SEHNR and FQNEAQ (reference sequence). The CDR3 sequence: CASSLMGTGELFF. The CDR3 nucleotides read TGTGCCAGCAGCTTAATGGGGACCGGGGAGCTGTTTTTT.

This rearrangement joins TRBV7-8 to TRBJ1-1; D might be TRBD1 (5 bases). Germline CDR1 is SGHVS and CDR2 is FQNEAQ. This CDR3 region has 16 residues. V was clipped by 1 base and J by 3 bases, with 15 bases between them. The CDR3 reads CASSLVGGEGDTEAFF. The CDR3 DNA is TGTGCCAGCAGCTTAGTAGGAGGGGAAGGGGACACTGAAGCTTTCTTT.

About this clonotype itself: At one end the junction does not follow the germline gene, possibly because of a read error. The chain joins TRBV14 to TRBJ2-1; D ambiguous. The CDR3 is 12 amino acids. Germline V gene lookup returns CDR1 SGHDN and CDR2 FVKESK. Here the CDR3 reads CTSSHLSDEQFF. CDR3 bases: TGTACCAGCAGCCATCTAAGCGATGAGCAGTTCTTC.

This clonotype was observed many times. This chain's CDR3 is CASSYGANYNEQFF. CDR3 sequence (DNA): TGTGCCAGCAGTTACGGCGCTAACTACAATGAGCAGTTCTTC. V gene TRBV6-5 combines with J gene TRBJ2-1; D gene uncertain. The CDR3 is 14 amino acids. Germline-derived CDR1 and CDR2 are MNHEY and SVGAGI. Deletions cut 2 bases from V and 3 bases from J, with 8 bases between.

The CDR3 DNA sequence: TGTGCCAGCAGCTTGGGACCTCCACCCAGCACTGAAGCTTTCTTT. Protein product: CASSLGPPPSTEAFF. The chain is built from TRBV5-6 and TRBJ1-1; D remains ambiguous. Germline V gene sequence: CDR1 SGHDT, CDR2 YYEEEE. V shed 0 bases and J shed 4 bases, with 13 bases lying between them. The CDR3 covers 15 residues.

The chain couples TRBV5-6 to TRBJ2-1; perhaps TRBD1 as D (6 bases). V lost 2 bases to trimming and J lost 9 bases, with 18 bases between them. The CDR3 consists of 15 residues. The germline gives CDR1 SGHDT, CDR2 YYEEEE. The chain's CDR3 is CASSLSGGAVSEQFF. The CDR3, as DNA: TGTGCCAGCAGCTTATCTGGGGGCGCGGTCAGTGAGCAGTTCTTC.

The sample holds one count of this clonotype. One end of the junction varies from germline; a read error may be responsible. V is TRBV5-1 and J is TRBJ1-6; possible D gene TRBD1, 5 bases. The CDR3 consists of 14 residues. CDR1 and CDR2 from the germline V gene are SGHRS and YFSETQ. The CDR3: CANSLEGENSPLHF. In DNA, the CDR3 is TGCGCCAACAGCTTGGAAGGGGAGAATTCACCCCTCCACTTT.

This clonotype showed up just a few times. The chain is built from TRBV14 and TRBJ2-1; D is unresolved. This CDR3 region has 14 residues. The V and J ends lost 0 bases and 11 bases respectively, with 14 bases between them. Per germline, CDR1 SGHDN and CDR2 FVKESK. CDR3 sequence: CASSQDTTAFQQFF. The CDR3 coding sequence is TGTGCCAGCAGCCAAGATACCACCGCATTTCAGCAGTTCTTC.

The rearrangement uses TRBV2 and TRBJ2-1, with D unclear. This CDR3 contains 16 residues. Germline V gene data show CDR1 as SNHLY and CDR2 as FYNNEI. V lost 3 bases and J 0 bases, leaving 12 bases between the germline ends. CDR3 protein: CASSDGLGGSYNEQFF. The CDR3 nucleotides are TGTGCCAGCAGTGATGGGCTAGGCGGCTCCTACAATGAGCAGTTCTTC.

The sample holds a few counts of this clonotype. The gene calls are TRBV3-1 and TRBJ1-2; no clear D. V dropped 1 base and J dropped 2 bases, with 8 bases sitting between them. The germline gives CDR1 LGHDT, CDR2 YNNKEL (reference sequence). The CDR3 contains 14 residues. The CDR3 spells CASSQGQLNYGYTF. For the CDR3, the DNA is TGTGCCAGCAGCCAAGGGCAGCTCAACTATGGCTACACCTTC.

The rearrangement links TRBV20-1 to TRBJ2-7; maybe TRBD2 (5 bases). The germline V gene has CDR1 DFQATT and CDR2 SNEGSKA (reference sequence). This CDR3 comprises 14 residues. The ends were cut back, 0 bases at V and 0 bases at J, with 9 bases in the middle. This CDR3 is CSARDPGSSYEQYF. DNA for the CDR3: TGCAGTGCTAGAGACCCGGGAAGCTCCTACGAGCAGTACTTC.

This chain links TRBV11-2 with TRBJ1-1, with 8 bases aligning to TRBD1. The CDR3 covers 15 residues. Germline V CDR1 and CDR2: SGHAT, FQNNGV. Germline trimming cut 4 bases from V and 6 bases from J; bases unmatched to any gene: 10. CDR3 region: CASSYSRGQRAEAFF. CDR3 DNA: TGTGCCAGCAGCTACAGCAGGGGGCAGAGGGCTGAAGCTTTCTTT.

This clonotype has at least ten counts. The CDR3 sequence: CASSFGSGYTEAFF. Here the CDR3 DNA reads TGCGCCAGCAGCTTCGGAAGCGGATACACTGAAGCTTTCTTT. The chain carries TRBV5-1 and TRBJ1-1; D is uncertain. The V end lost 2 bases, the J end lost 3 bases, and 11 bases lay between the germline ends. CDR3 length: 14 amino acids. Germline V gene lookup returns CDR1 SGHRS and CDR2 YFSETQ.

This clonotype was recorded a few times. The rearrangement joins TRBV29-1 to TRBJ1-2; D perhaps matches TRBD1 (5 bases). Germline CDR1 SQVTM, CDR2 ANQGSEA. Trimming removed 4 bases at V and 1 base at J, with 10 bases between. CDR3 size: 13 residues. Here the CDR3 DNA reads TGCAGCGTTGGTAGACAGTATAACTATGGCTACACCTTC. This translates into CSVGRQYNYGYTF.

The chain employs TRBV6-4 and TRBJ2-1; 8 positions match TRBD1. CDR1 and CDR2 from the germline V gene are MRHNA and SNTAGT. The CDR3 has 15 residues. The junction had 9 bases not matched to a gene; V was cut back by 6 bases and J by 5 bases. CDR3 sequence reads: CASSPRTGPNNEQFF. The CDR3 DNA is TGTGCCAGCAGCCCTAGGACAGGGCCTAACAATGAGCAGTTCTTC.

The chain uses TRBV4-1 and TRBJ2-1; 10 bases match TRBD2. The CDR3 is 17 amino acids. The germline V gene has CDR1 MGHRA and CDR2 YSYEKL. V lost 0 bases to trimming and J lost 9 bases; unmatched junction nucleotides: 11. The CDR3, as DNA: TGCGCCAGCAGCCAAGATTCAGGGCTAGCGGGAGTATCTGAGCAGTTCTTC. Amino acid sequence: CASSQDSGLAGVSEQFF.

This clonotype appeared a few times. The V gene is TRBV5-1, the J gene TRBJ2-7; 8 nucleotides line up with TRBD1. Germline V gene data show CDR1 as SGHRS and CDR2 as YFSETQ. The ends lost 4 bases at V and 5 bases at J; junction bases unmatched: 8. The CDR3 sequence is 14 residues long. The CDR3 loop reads CASSRDRFIDEQYF. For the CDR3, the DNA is TGCGCCAGCAGCAGGGACAGGTTTATCGACGAGCAGTACTTC.

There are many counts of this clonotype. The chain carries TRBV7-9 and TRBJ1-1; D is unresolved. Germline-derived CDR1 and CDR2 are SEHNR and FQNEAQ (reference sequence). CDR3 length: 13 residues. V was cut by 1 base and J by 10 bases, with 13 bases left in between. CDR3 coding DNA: TGTGCCAGCAGCTTAGAGGAGCGGGCACGAGCTTTCTTT. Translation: CASSLEERARAFF.

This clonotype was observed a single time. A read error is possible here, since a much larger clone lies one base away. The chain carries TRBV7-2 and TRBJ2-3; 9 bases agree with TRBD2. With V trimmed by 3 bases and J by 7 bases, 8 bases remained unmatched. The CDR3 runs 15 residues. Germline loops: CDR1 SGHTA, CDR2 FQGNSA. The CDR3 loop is CASSLTAGGTNTQYF. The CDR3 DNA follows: TGTGCCAGCAGCTTGACGGCGGGGGGGACAAATACGCAGTATTTT.

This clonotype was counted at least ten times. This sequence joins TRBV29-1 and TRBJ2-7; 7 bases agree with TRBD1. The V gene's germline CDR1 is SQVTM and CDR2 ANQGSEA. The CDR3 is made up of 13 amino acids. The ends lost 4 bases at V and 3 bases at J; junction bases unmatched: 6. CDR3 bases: TGCAGCGTTGCCCACGGACAGGACTACGAGCAGTACTTC. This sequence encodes CSVAHGQDYEQYF.

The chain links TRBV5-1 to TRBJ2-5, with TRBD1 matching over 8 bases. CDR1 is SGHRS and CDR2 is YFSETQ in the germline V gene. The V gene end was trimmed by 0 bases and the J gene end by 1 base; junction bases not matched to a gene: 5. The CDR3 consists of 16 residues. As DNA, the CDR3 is TGCGCCAGCAGCTTGGCCGGGACAGGACCCCAAGAGACCCAGTACTTC. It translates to CASSLAGTGPQETQYF.

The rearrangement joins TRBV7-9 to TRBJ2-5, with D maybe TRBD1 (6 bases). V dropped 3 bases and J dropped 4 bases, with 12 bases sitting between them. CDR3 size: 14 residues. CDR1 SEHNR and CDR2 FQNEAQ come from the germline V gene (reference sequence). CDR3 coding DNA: TGTGCCAGCAGCTTGGCCCAGGGGCTAGAGACCCAGTACTTC. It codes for CASSLAQGLETQYF. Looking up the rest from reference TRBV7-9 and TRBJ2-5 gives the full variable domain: DTGVSQNPRHKITKRGQNVTFRCDPISEHNRLYWYRQTLGQGPEFLTYFQNEAQLEKSRLLSDRFSAERPKGSFSTLEIQRTEQGDSAMYLCASSLAQGLETQYFGPGTRLLVL.